Below, one T cell receptor beta chain is given with its context. The entry originates in a study of shared clonotypes between healthy human individuals. Looking at the study overall: CD4 naive and CD4 memory each took three plates per donor, while CD8 naive took two and CD8 memory one.

Profiling relied on immunoSEQ multiplex PCR, and the TCRdb table lists in-frame clones only, not all of them. The table has 2,100,000 or so clones, approximately 96% seen once. CDR3 length: 12 amino acids. Between the trimmed V and J ends, which lost 4 bases and 1 base, there was a span of 7 bases. Germline loops: CDR1 SQVTM, CDR2 ANQGSEA. Sequencing used naive CD4+ T cells sorted from blood. Subset noted: CD45RA+ positively selected. This chain connects TRBV29-1 to TRBJ1-2; D is perhaps TRBD1 (5 bases). This clonotype was sampled from a man aged 18 to 30 in good health. The CDR3 spells CSVATDNYGYTF. CDR3 in DNA: TGCAGCGTTGCGACAGATAACTATGGCTACACCTTC.